Shown below are 5 T cell receptor beta chains from a single sample sequenced in a study of Ad26.COV2.S vaccination and SARS-CoV-2 variants. Generated by immunoSEQ multiplex PCR, the TCRdb table keeps only in-frame clones and is missing some. The table has 500,000 or so clones, about 91% seen once; the top ten hold about 2.5%. Treatment reported: 15 to 20 received Ad26.COV2.S at low or high dose, single or two shots; five or six received placebo; per-sample allocation not given. The samples date from day 63 after the first vaccine or placebo injection. The sample in question was peripheral blood, obtained in a trial of Ad26.COV2.S vaccine versus placebo. Receptors originate from a person between 18 and 59 years old who received the Ad26.COV2.S COVID-19 vaccine or a placebo.

The rearrangement links TRBV9 to TRBJ1-3; D gene unclear. V lost 2 bases and J lost 0, with 15 bases in between. The CDR3 contains 17 residues. Germline V gene lookup returns CDR1 SGDLS and CDR2 YYNGEE. CDR3 bases: TGTGCCAGCAGCGTCCAGGTAACTCCGTTCTCTGGAAACACCATATATTTT. It is translated as CASSVQVTPFSGNTIYF. Supplemented by reference TRBV9 and TRBJ1-3, the full variable domain reads DSGVTQTPKHLITATGQRVTLRCSPRSGDLSVYWYQQSLDQGLQFLIQYYNGEERAKGNILERFSAQQFPDLHSELNLSSLELGDSALYFCASSVQVTPFSGNTIYFGEGSWLTVV.

The rearrangement links TRBV2 to TRBJ2-5, with D possibly being TRBD1 (6 bases). CDR1 SNHLY and CDR2 FYNNEI come from the germline V gene. There are 16 residues in the CDR3. The V end lost 3 bases, the J end lost 5 bases, and 19 bases lay between the germline ends. The CDR3 protein is CASSERVAQGMETQYF. CDR3 sequence (DNA): TGTGCCAGCAGTGAGAGGGTTGCTCAGGGGATGGAGACCCAGTACTTC.

The chain is built from TRBV12-5 and TRBJ2-5; D not resolved. In germline, CDR1 is LGHNT, CDR2 FRNRAP. CDR3 size: 13 residues. V was trimmed by 5 bases and J by 7 bases, leaving 14 bases between them. This chain's CDR3 is CASGRSEKGTQYF. The DNA for the CDR3 is TGTGCTAGTGGTCGGAGCGAGAAAGGGACCCAGTACTTC.

As DNA, the CDR3 is TGTGCCAGCAGCCGGTGGGACAGTGAAAAACTGTTTTTT. It encodes CASSRWDSEKLFF. This chain connects TRBV27 to TRBJ1-4; 7 bases match TRBD1. This CDR3 has 13 residues. The V gene end was trimmed by 6 bases and the J gene end by 7 bases; junction bases not matched to a gene: 5. CDR1 and CDR2 (germline): MNHEY, SMNVEV (reference sequence).

The chain's CDR3 is CASCRAWGEKLFF. The CDR3 region has the DNA TGTGCCAGCTGCAGGGCTTGGGGTGAAAAACTGTTTTTT. The chain is built from TRBV5-8 and TRBJ1-4; D may be TRBD1 (5 bases). The CDR3 contains 13 residues. V was trimmed by 7 bases and J by 7 bases, leaving 14 bases between them. Looked up from germline, CDR1 is SGHTS and CDR2 is YDEGEE.